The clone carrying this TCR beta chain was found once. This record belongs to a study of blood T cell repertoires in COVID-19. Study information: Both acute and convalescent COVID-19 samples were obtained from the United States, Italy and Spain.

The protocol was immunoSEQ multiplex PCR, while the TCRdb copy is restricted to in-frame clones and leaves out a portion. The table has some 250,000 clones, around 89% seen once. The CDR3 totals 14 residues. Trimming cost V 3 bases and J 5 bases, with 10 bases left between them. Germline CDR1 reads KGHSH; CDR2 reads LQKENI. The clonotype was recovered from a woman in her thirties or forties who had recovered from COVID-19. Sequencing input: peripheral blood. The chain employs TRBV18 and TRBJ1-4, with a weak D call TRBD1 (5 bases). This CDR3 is CASSPGRQNEKLFF. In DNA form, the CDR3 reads TGTGCCAGCTCACCGGGGCGGCAAAATGAAAAACTGTTTTTT.